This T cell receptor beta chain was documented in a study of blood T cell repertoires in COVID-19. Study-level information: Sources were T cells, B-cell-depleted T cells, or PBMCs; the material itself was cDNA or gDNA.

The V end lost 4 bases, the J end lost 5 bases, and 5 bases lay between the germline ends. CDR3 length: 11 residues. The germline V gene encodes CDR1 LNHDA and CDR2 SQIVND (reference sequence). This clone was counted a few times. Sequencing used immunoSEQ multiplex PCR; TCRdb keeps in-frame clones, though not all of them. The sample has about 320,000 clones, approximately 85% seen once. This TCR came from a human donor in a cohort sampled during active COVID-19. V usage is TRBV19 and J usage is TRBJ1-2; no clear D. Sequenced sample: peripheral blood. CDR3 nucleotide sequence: TGTGCCAGTAGTAACGGGTATGGCTACACCTTC. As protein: CASSNGYGYTF.